These 28 T cell receptor beta chains share one sample of origin, sequenced in a study of a mutant IDH1 vaccine in newly diagnosed glioma. Some clones are missing from TCRdb's copy, which holds only in-frame ones; the method was immunoSEQ multiplex PCR. This table holds approximately 35,000 clones, more than 75% found once. The time point was: week 23, last vaccination. Mutant IDH1 20-mer peptide, at 300 ug, made up each vaccine dose, with topical imiquimod. Their antigens remain unidentified. The specimen was PBMCs, collected from a glioma patient whose treatment included an IDH1 peptide vaccine. These receptors all come from a man aged 40-55 years with glioma.

The V and J genes are TRBV28 and TRBJ1-4; 8 bases are a match to TRBD1. The germline V gene encodes CDR1 MDHEN and CDR2 SYDVKM. This CDR3 is 15 amino acids long. V shed 3 bases, J shed 3 bases, and the junction held 3 bases outside the gene matches. The CDR3: CASSLQGASNEKLFF. DNA for the CDR3: TGTGCCAGCAGTTTGCAGGGGGCGTCTAATGAAAAACTGTTTTTT.

The rearrangement links TRBV21-1 to TRBJ2-7; the DNA was not compared with TRBD1, the D call given in the table. TRBV21-1 is a documented pseudogene. The CDR3 has 14 residues. CDR3 sequence reads: CASSIRDRAGEQYF. In DNA, the CDR3 is TGTGCCAGCAGCATCCGGGACAGGGCCGGCGAGCAGTACTTC.

The J gene is TRBJ1-2, the V gene TRBV10-3; TRBD1 matches at 7 bases. This CDR3 has 14 residues. Trimming at V came to 4 bases and at J to 6 bases, leaving 8 bases not matched to a gene. In germline, CDR1 is ENHRY, CDR2 SYGVKD. CDR3 amino acids: CAISVDRDGDGYTF. The CDR3 nucleotides read TGTGCCATCAGTGTTGACAGGGACGGAGATGGCTACACCTTC.

In its sample, this clone was seen a few times. The gene calls are TRBV25-1 and TRBJ2-5; possibly TRBD1 or TRBD2 for D (7 bases each). V was pared by 8 bases and J by 3 bases, with 16 bases between. CDR3 length: 14 amino acids. Germline loops: CDR1 MGHDK, CDR2 SYGVNS. The CDR3 DNA follows: TGTGCCAGCGAGGTGGGAGGGGGCAAAGAGACCCAGTACTTC. This encodes CASEVGGGKETQYF.

The V call is TRBV7-8, the J call TRBJ2-1; 9 nucleotides line up with TRBD2. Germline CDR1 SGHVS, CDR2 FQNEAQ. The CDR3 length is 17 residues. V was pared by 5 bases and J by 7 bases, with 15 bases of the junction left unmatched. CDR3 loop: CASSPRGSGSLENEQFF. CDR3 nucleotides: TGTGCCAGCAGCCCCCGCGGTAGCGGGAGTTTAGAGAATGAGCAGTTCTTC. The variable domain in full, completed from reference TRBV7-8 and TRBJ2-1, reads GAGVSQSPRYKVAKRGQDVALRCDPISGHVSLFWYQQALGQGPEFLTYFQNEAQLDKSGLPSDRFFAERPEGSVSTLKIQRTQQEDSAVYLCASSPRGSGSLENEQFFGPGTRLTVL.

The V call is TRBV4-3, the J call TRBJ1-6; D is ambiguous. Trimming took 1 base from V and 8 from J, leaving 12 bases between them. CDR1 and CDR2 from the germline V gene are LGHNA and YSLEER. This CDR3 is built from 15 residues. CDR3 sequence: CASSQVHARDSPLHF. CDR3 sequence (DNA): TGCGCCAGCAGCCAAGTCCATGCGCGAGATTCACCCCTCCACTTT.

The CDR3 loop is CASSLLGGRGTDTQYF. In nucleotides, the CDR3 is TGTGCCAGCAGCTTGTTGGGGGGCCGGGGCACAGATACGCAGTATTTT. The chain is built from TRBV5-6 and TRBJ2-3, with D possibly called TRBD1 or TRBD2 (6 bases each). CDR3 size: 16 residues. Trimming stripped 1 base from V and 1 base from J, with 13 bases between. Germline lookup yields CDR1 SGHDT and CDR2 YYEEEE.

The rearrangement links TRBV7-9 to TRBJ2-6; tentative D call: TRBD1 (5 bases). CDR3 size: 17 residues. CDR1 is SEHNR, CDR2 FQNEAQ, per germline (reference sequence). Trimming shortened V by 1 base and J by 0 bases, and 10 bases separated the two germline ends. Written as DNA, the CDR3 is TGTGCCAGCAGCTTAGGAGAGACAGTCTCTGGGGCCAACGTCCTGACTTTC. Residues: CASSLGETVSGANVLTF.

The V call is TRBV19, the J call TRBJ2-5; D possibly matches TRBD1 or TRBD2 (5 bases each). The germline V gene has CDR1 LNHDA and CDR2 SQIVND (reference sequence). This CDR3 is 11 amino acids long. The germline V and J ends were trimmed by 9 bases and 8 bases, with 13 bases remaining between them. The CDR3 here is CASRDGETQYF. DNA of the CDR3: TGTGCCAGCCGGGACGGCGAAACCCAGTACTTC.

This clone was seen a single time. This rearrangement joins TRBV7-8 to TRBJ1-3; D perhaps matches TRBD1 (6 bases). Deletions cut 5 bases from V and 0 bases from J, with 17 bases between. This CDR3 comprises 17 residues. Looked up from germline, CDR1 is SGHVS and CDR2 is FQNEAQ. CDR3 sequence (DNA): TGTGCCAGCAGCCCCAAGGGGGGCTTGAACTCTGGAAACACCATATATTTT. This gives the protein CASSPKGGLNSGNTIYF.

The J gene is TRBJ2-7, the V gene TRBV27, with D possibly matching TRBD2 (6 bases). Per germline, CDR1 MNHEY and CDR2 SMNVEV (reference sequence). CDR3 length: 14 residues. Trimming took 5 bases from V and 1 from J, leaving 12 bases between them. As DNA, the CDR3 is TGTGCCAGCAGTCGGGAGCCGCGATCCTACGAGCAGTACTTC. Its protein is CASSREPRSYEQYF.

The chain carries TRBV7-2 and TRBJ2-7; D is possibly TRBD1 or TRBD2 (5 bases each). Trimming removed 5 bases from V and 3 bases from J, with 17 bases in between. CDR1 is SGHTA and CDR2 is FQGNSA in the germline V gene. This CDR3 is 15 amino acids long. Written as DNA, the CDR3 is TGTGCCAGCAGCGGAGGCCAGGGATCCTACTACGAGCAGTACTTC. Protein sequence: CASSGGQGSYYEQYF.

The chain recombines TRBV19 with TRBJ1-5; D uncertain. The CDR3 contains 11 residues. CDR1 is LNHDA, CDR2 SQIVND, per germline (reference sequence). The CDR3 here is CAAGHGQPQHF. DNA for the CDR3: TGTGCGGCAGGTCATGGTCAGCCCCAGCATTTT.

This clone was seen only a few times. This chain uses TRBV5-4 with TRBJ2-5; 8 nucleotides agree with TRBD2. V was pared by 0 bases and J by 4 bases, with 5 bases of the junction left unmatched. The germline gives CDR1 SGHNT, CDR2 YYREEE (reference sequence). The CDR3 is made up of 15 amino acids. CDR3 amino acids: CASSLAGGGRETQYF. CDR3 sequence (DNA): TGTGCCAGCAGCTTGGCCGGGGGGGGGAGAGAGACCCAGTACTTC.

V gene TRBV4-1 combines with J gene TRBJ1-1; 7 positions agree with TRBD1. The CDR3 spans 16 residues. Losses at the gene ends were 0 bases for V and 10 bases for J; bases not matched to a gene: 14. Germline-derived CDR1 and CDR2 are MGHRA and YSYEKL. The CDR3 nucleotides are TGCGCCAGCAGCCAAGATAGGTGGTGGACAGGCTCGGGAGCTTTCTTT. Protein: CASSQDRWWTGSGAFF.

CDR3 in DNA: TGTGCCAGCAGTCAATTCGGGGGACAGAACACCGGGGAGCTGTTTTTT. Translation gives CASSQFGGQNTGELFF. The V gene is TRBV7-3, the J gene TRBJ2-2; D may match TRBD1 or TRBD2 (6 bases each). Per the germline V gene, CDR1 is SGHTA and CDR2 is FQGTGA. This CDR3 is 16 amino acids long. V gave up 6 bases and J gave up 1 base, with 15 bases separating them. The variable domain in full, with the rest retrieved from reference TRBV7-3 and TRBJ2-2, is GAGVSQTPSNKVTEKGKYVELRCDPISGHTALYWYRQSLGQGPEFLIYFQGTGAADDSGLPNDRFFAVRPEGSVSTLKIQRTERGDSAVYLCASSQFGGQNTGELFFGEGSRLTVL.

This chain connects TRBV7-8 to TRBJ2-4, with a tentative D call TRBD1 (5 bases). The CDR3 runs to 19 residues. The germline CDR1 and CDR2 sequences are SGHVS and FQNEAQ. Trimming shortened V by 4 bases and J by 0 bases, and 22 bases separated the two germline ends. This CDR3 is CASSSQGLLSPLAKNIQYF. The DNA of the CDR3 is TGTGCCAGCAGCTCCCAGGGCCTTCTGTCCCCTTTAGCCAAAAACATTCAGTACTTC.

In its sample, this clone was seen once. The chain uses TRBV4-3 and TRBJ2-7, with 10 nucleotides matching TRBD1. The CDR3 totals 16 residues. V shed 0 bases and J 3 bases; nucleotides not matched to a gene: 5. CDR1 is LGHNA, CDR2 YSLEER, per germline. The CDR3 spells CASSQEGGTGVYEQYF. CDR3 coding DNA: TGCGCCAGCAGCCAAGAAGGCGGGACAGGGGTCTACGAGCAGTACTTC.

This chain's CDR3 is CASSSDLQPLATNEKLFF. The CDR3 coding sequence is TGTGCCAGCAGTTCTGACCTACAGCCGCTTGCAACTAATGAAAAACTGTTTTTT. J is TRBJ1-4 and V is TRBV5-5; D unclear. V was cut by 5 bases and J by 0 bases, with 20 bases left in between. Germline V lookup: CDR1 SGHKS, CDR2 YYEKEE (reference sequence). This CDR3 comprises 18 residues.

This clone has more than one count but fewer than ten. The chain couples TRBV7-6 to TRBJ1-1; tentatively, D is TRBD1 (6 bases). Per germline, CDR1 SGHVS and CDR2 FNYEAQ. V lost 0 bases and J 5 bases, leaving 7 bases between the germline ends. The CDR3 is 13 amino acids. As DNA, the CDR3 is TGTGCCAGCAGCTTAGCGACAGGTACTGAAGCTTTCTTT. Encoded protein: CASSLATGTEAFF.

This clone was observed a single time. The chain is built from TRBV25-1 and TRBJ1-2; unclear D gene. Per germline, CDR1 MGHDK and CDR2 SYGVNS. The CDR3 runs 17 residues. V was cut by 3 bases and J by 0 bases, with 17 bases left in between. CDR3 DNA sequence: TGTGCCAGCAGTGATGGCGTCCAGGAAACTTCTAACTATGGCTACACCTTC. Translation gives CASSDGVQETSNYGYTF.

The chain carries TRBV6-1 and TRBJ2-7; 7 bases map to TRBD1. CDR3 size: 14 residues. Trimming at V came to 5 bases and at J to 3 bases, leaving 7 bases not matched to a gene. Germline assignment: CDR1 MNHNS and CDR2 SASEGT. In nucleotides, the CDR3 is TGTGCCAGCAGTCCAAACCGGGACAGCTACGAGCAGTACGTC. This codes for CASSPNRDSYEQYV.

The rearrangement joins TRBV5-4 to TRBJ2-5; 11 positions agree with TRBD2. Per the germline V gene, CDR1 is SGHNT and CDR2 is YYREEE (reference sequence). This CDR3 is built from 16 residues. Losses at the gene ends were 4 bases for V and 3 bases for J; bases not matched to a gene: 8. In DNA form, the CDR3 reads TGTGCCAGCAGCCGGACCGGGACTAGCGGAGAAGAGACCCAGTACTTC. Translated, it gives CASSRTGTSGEETQYF.

The chain couples TRBV4-3 to TRBJ2-1; 9 positions agree with TRBD2. Germline V gene sequence: CDR1 LGHNA, CDR2 YSLEER. The V and J ends lost 0 bases and 8 bases, in that order; junction bases with no gene match: 8. The CDR3 sequence is 16 residues long. The CDR3 nucleotides are TGCGCCAGCAGCCAAGAGCGGGGCGGGAGGGCCCATGAGCAGTTCTTC. This translates into CASSQERGGRAHEQFF.

The chain combines TRBV7-9 with TRBJ2-5; D not certain. Germline loops: CDR1 SEHNR, CDR2 FQNEAQ (reference sequence). Trimming removed 1 base at V and 1 base at J, with 7 bases between. CDR3 size: 14 residues. The CDR3 DNA is TGTGCCAGCAGCTTAGGACTGACCCAAGAGACCCAGTACTTC. Amino acid sequence: CASSLGLTQETQYF. The variable domain in full, completed from reference TRBV7-9 and TRBJ2-5, reads DTGVSQNPRHKITKRGQNVTFRCDPISEHNRLYWYRQTLGQGPEFLTYFQNEAQLEKSRLLSDRFSAERPKGSFSTLEIQRTEQGDSAMYLCASSLGLTQETQYFGPGTRLLVL.

This chain connects TRBV11-3 to TRBJ2-3; D may be TRBD2 (6 bases). Per the germline V gene, CDR1 is SGHNT and CDR2 is YENEEA. V lost 2 bases and J lost 0, with 9 bases in between. CDR3 length equals 15 residues. The CDR3 is CASSLYAGSTDTQYF. In DNA form, the CDR3 reads TGTGCCAGCAGCTTATACGCGGGGAGCACAGATACGCAGTATTTT.

The CDR3 reads CASSRQGADYNEQFF. CDR3 in DNA: TGTGCCAGCAGCCGACAGGGGGCGGATTACAATGAGCAGTTCTTC. This chain uses TRBV7-2 with TRBJ2-1, with 10 bases aligning to TRBD1. CDR1 is SGHTA, CDR2 FQGNSA, per germline. The CDR3 is 15 amino acids. The junction had 5 bases not matched to a gene; V was cut back by 5 bases and J by 4 bases. Full variable domain (remainder filled in from reference TRBV7-2 and TRBJ2-1): GAGVSQSPSNKVTEKGKDVELRCDPISGHTALYWYRQSLGQGLEFLIYFQGNSAPDKSGLPSDRFSAERTGGSVSTLTIQRTQQEDSAVYLCASSRQGADYNEQFFGPGTRLTVL.

The chain recombines TRBV6-6 with TRBJ1-3; TRBD1 might be the D (5 bases). The CDR3 consists of 11 residues. Germline V gene lookup returns CDR1 MNHNY and CDR2 SVGAGI (reference sequence). V lost 6 bases and J lost 8, with 8 bases in between. CDR3 coding DNA: TGTGCCAGCAGCCTCAGGGACACCATATATTTT. This encodes CASSLRDTIYF.